Listed here are 24 T cell receptor beta chains from one sample, sequenced in a study of blood T cell repertoires in COVID-19. Some clones are missing from TCRdb's copy, which holds only in-frame ones; the method was immunoSEQ multiplex PCR. Of 200,000 or so clones listed, about four fifths were seen once; the top ten hold approximately 12%. The material sequenced was peripheral blood. The receptor source for this set is an elderly woman with COVID-19, enrolled during active disease.

This clone occurred once. The CDR3 bases are TGCGCCAGCAGCCAAGGGGGACTAGCGGGAGGGAGGAATGAGCAGTTCTTC. Amino acids: CASSQGGLAGGRNEQFF. The chain uses TRBV4-1 and TRBJ2-1; 16 bases map to TRBD2. There are 17 residues in the CDR3. V lost 1 base, J lost 7 bases, and 4 bases stayed unmatched. CDR1 is MGHRA and CDR2 is YSYEKL in the germline V gene.

In this sample, this clone turned up a few times. This chain uses TRBV5-1 with TRBJ2-7; unclear D gene. Germline V CDR1 and CDR2: SGHRS, YFSETQ. The CDR3 is 15 residues long. V was cut by 2 bases and J by 5 bases, with 17 bases left in between. This CDR3 is CASSLRHPGRNEQYF. Written as DNA, the CDR3 is TGCGCCAGCAGCTTACGACACCCAGGCCGAAACGAGCAGTACTTC.

Here the CDR3 DNA reads TGTGCCAGCAGTCCGGAAAGGGACAGGTCGAAGTACTTC. This translates into CASSPERDRSKYF. V and J are TRBV12-3 or TRBV12-4 and TRBJ2-7; TRBD1 matches at 8 bases. Trimming removed 5 bases from V and 11 bases from J; junction bases left unmatched: 11. The CDR3 contains 13 residues.

Here the CDR3 DNA reads TGTGCCAGCAGCCTTGGACAGGGACTGGGCGGGGAGCTGTTTTTT. Protein: CASSLGQGLGGELFF. The J gene is TRBJ2-2, the V gene TRBV6-2 or TRBV6-3, with 8 bases aligning to TRBD1. Germline CDR1 reads MNHEY; CDR2 reads SVGEGT. The junction had 10 bases not matched to a gene; V was cut back by 6 bases and J by 7 bases. This CDR3 has 15 residues.

The rearrangement uses TRBV3-1 (or the pseudogene TRBV3-2) and TRBJ2-7, with D tentatively TRBD1 (6 bases). The CDR3 sequence is 14 residues long. Germline CDR1 is LGHDT and CDR2 is YNNKEL (reference sequence). V lost 1 base and J 2 bases, leaving 9 bases between the germline ends. CDR3 loop: CASSQGQGTYEQYF. As DNA, the CDR3 is TGTGCCAGCAGCCAAGGTCAGGGGACCTACGAGCAGTACTTC.

The chain employs TRBV25-1 and TRBJ2-1; D is unclear. Germline loops: CDR1 MGHDK, CDR2 SYGVNS. Trimming shortened V by 3 bases and J by 8 bases, and 8 bases separated the two germline ends. The CDR3 runs 12 residues. This chain's CDR3 is CASSDLRHEQFF. For the CDR3, the DNA is TGTGCCAGCAGTGATTTGCGGCATGAGCAGTTCTTC.

This sequence joins TRBV6-5 and TRBJ1-6; 12 nucleotides match TRBD1. The CDR3 sequence is 15 residues long. Germline-derived CDR1 and CDR2 are MNHEY and SVGAGI. V dropped 5 bases and J dropped 9; count of bases not matched to a gene: 5. As DNA, the CDR3 is TGTGCCAGCAGTAGGGACAGGGGGCACGGTTCACCCCTCCACTTT. Residues: CASSRDRGHGSPLHF.

CDR3: CASSSRGNGNTIYF. CDR3 sequence (DNA): TGTGCCAGCAGTTCCAGGGGGAACGGAAACACCATATATTTT. The J gene is TRBJ1-3, the V gene TRBV6-5; the match to TRBD1 covers 7 bases. The germline V gene encodes CDR1 MNHEY and CDR2 SVGAGI. The CDR3 is 14 amino acids. V gave up 4 bases and J gave up 4 bases; unmatched junction bases: 4.

This clone turned up a few times. This chain joins TRBV6-6 and TRBJ1-5, with D hard to call. The ends were cut back, 4 bases at V and 15 bases at J, with 16 bases in the middle. The germline gives CDR1 MNHNY, CDR2 SVGAGI (reference sequence). CDR3 size: 12 residues. CDR3 nucleotides: TGTGCCAGCAGTTTAGACCGGGGATGGACGCATTTT. Its translation is CASSLDRGWTHF.

This clone was seen a single time. The V call is TRBV7-9, the J call TRBJ1-6; no reliable D call. Per the germline V gene, CDR1 is SEHNR and CDR2 is FQNEAQ (reference sequence). CDR3 size: 12 residues. V lost 3 bases and J lost 9, with 6 bases in between. The CDR3 region has the DNA TGTGCCAGCAGCTTGAGAGGTTCACCCCTCCACTTT. It translates to CASSLRGSPLHF.

The gene calls are TRBV28 and TRBJ1-2, with D unclear. This CDR3 is 14 amino acids long. Germline loops: CDR1 MDHEN, CDR2 SYDVKM. Trimming shortened V by 1 base and J by 8 bases, and 14 bases separated the two germline ends. The CDR3 reads CASSLYDGASGYTF. Here the CDR3 DNA reads TGTGCCAGCAGTTTATATGACGGAGCGTCCGGCTACACCTTC.

A note on this clone: This sample also contains other DNA sequences that code for the same CDR3. The chain uses TRBV27 and TRBJ2-1; 8 bases fit TRBD2. Germline CDR1 reads MNHEY; CDR2 reads SMNVEV (reference sequence). CDR3 size: 14 residues. The V and J ends lost 5 bases and 3 bases, in that order; junction bases with no gene match: 3. This chain's CDR3 is CASSLAGYYNEQFF. CDR3 nucleotides: TGTGCCAGCAGTCTAGCGGGCTACTACAATGAGCAGTTCTTC.

This clone was observed a handful of times. This sequence joins TRBV29-1 and TRBJ2-3, with 10 bases matching TRBD2. The V and J ends lost 1 base and 1 base, in that order; junction bases with no gene match: 2. Per the germline V gene, CDR1 is SQVTM and CDR2 is ANQGSEA. The CDR3 totals 15 residues. The CDR3 nucleotides are TGCAGCGTTGAAGGCGGGACTAGCGGCACAGATACGCAGTATTTT. This translates into CSVEGGTSGTDTQYF.

The rearrangement links TRBV5-6 to TRBJ2-1; D is uncertain. The CDR3 has 11 amino acids. Trimming took 1 base from V and 10 from J, leaving 6 bases between them. The V gene's germline CDR1 is SGHDT and CDR2 YYEEEE. The CDR3 DNA follows: TGTGCCAGCAGCTTGACGGTGGAGCAGTTCTTC. Protein: CASSLTVEQFF.

The chain recombines TRBV7-2 with TRBJ2-1, with 9 nucleotides matching TRBD1. Germline assignment: CDR1 SGHTA and CDR2 FQGNSA. With 3 bases clipped from V and 7 bases from J, the junction kept 7 bases outside the gene matches. The CDR3 runs 15 residues. CDR3 sequence (DNA): TGTGCCAGCAGCTTGCCGGGACAGGGAGGGAATGAGCAGTTCTTC. Protein sequence: CASSLPGQGGNEQFF.

The chain couples TRBV19 to TRBJ1-5, with D hard to call. Looked up from germline, CDR1 is LNHDA and CDR2 is SQIVND (reference sequence). V was trimmed by 2 bases and J by 0 bases, leaving 8 bases between them. This CDR3 is 15 amino acids long. This chain's CDR3 is CASSILLPSNQPQHF. The DNA for the CDR3 is TGTGCCAGTAGTATACTCCTACCTAGCAATCAGCCCCAGCATTTT. The whole variable domain, remainder taken from reference TRBV19 and TRBJ1-5, is DGGITQSPKYLFRKEGQNVTLSCEQNLNHDAMYWYRQDPGQGLRLIYYSQIVNDFQKGDIAEGYSVSREKKESFPLTVTSAQKNPTAFYLCASSILLPSNQPQHFGDGTRLSIL.

This clone appeared once. This chain uses TRBV18 with TRBJ1-1; TRBD1 is a possible D gene (5 bases). The germline gives CDR1 KGHSH, CDR2 LQKENI. This CDR3 has 14 residues. Trimming cost V 2 bases and J 3 bases, with 10 bases left between them. CDR3 DNA sequence: TGTGCCAGCTCACCAGGGGGGACCCACACTGAAGCTTTCTTT. It encodes CASSPGGTHTEAFF.

The V and J genes are TRBV11-2 and TRBJ1-1; D gene uncertain. V shed 8 bases and J shed 0 bases, with 13 bases lying between them. Germline V CDR1 and CDR2: SGHAT, FQNNGV. The CDR3 has 14 residues. CDR3 loop: CASGFMSMNTEAFF. DNA for the CDR3: TGTGCCAGCGGTTTTATGAGCATGAACACTGAAGCTTTCTTT.

The chain employs TRBV21-1 and TRBJ2-2; the D call TRBD2 from the table was never checked on the DNA. TRBV21-1 is reported as a pseudogene. The CDR3 loop spans 19 amino acids. The CDR3 DNA reads as TGTGCCACCAGCAAAGCGGACTCGCGGGGGGGCCGGGGGACCGGGGAGCTGTTTTTT. Its protein is CATSKADSRGGRGTGELFF.

The rearrangement joins TRBV28 to TRBJ1-1; TRBD1 aligns across 8 bases. Trimming took 6 bases from V and 4 from J; bases not matched to a gene: 10. Germline values: CDR1 MDHEN, CDR2 SYDVKM. This CDR3 is 15 amino acids long. Written as DNA, the CDR3 is TGTGCCAGCAGAGGATATCAGGGGGCCGGCACTGAAGCTTTCTTT. This codes for CASRGYQGAGTEAFF.

In its sample, this clone was seen a few times. This chain's CDR3 is CASSSSGRNTEAFF. The CDR3 bases are TGTGCCAGCAGTTCATCCGGGAGAAACACTGAAGCTTTCTTT. The rearrangement uses TRBV7-9 and TRBJ1-1; D remains unclear. Germline loops: CDR1 SEHNR, CDR2 FQNEAQ (reference sequence). With 6 bases removed from V and 2 bases from J, the gap between germline ends came to 13 bases. The CDR3 contains 14 residues.

This clone turned up a few times. The chain employs TRBV5-6 and TRBJ1-2, with TRBD1 as a possible D gene (6 bases). Trimming left V 4 bases short and J 0 bases short, with 7 bases between. The germline CDR1 and CDR2 sequences are SGHDT and YYEEEE. CDR3 length equals 13 residues. The CDR3 coding sequence is TGTGCCAGCAGCGCAGGGGCTAACTATGGCTACACCTTC. Residues: CASSAGANYGYTF.

The V gene is TRBV3-1 (or the pseudogene TRBV3-2), the J gene TRBJ1-6; 7 bases fit TRBD1. Germline assignment: CDR1 LGHDT and CDR2 YNNKEL (reference sequence). The CDR3 spans 16 residues. With V trimmed by 5 bases and J by 4 bases, 8 bases remained unmatched. CDR3 sequence: CASSAIWDSYNSPLHF. The DNA for the CDR3 is TGTGCCAGCAGCGCAATATGGGACAGTTATAATTCACCCCTCCACTTT.

This chain uses TRBV7-8 with TRBJ1-2; possible D gene TRBD1, 6 bases. The CDR3 contains 14 residues. The ends were cut back, 5 bases at V and 1 base at J, with 11 bases in the middle. The germline gives CDR1 SGHVS, CDR2 FQNEAQ. The CDR3 region has the DNA TGTGCCAGCAGCCCCCGGACAGTTAACTATGGCTACACCTTC. This encodes CASSPRTVNYGYTF.